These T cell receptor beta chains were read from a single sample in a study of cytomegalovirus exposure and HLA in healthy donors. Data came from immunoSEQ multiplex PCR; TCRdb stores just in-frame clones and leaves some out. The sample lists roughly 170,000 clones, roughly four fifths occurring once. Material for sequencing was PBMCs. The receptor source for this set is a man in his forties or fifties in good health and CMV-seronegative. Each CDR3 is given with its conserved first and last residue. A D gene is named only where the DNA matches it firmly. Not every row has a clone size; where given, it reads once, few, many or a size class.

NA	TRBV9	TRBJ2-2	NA	CASRSGGTNTGELFF	TGTGCCAGCAGATCAGGGGGGACAAACACCGGGGAGCTGTTTTTT
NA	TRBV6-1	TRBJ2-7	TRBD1	CASSGRSRTGAYEQYF	TGTGCCAGCAGTGGAAGAAGTAGGACAGGGGCTTACGAGCAGTACTTC
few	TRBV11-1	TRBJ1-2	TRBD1	CASSWTGTTGYTF	TGTGCCAGCAGTTGGACAGGGACCACTGGCTACACCTTC
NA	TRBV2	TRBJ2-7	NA	CASTFGSDYEQYF	TGTGCCAGCACATTCGGCAGCGACTACGAGCAGTACTTC
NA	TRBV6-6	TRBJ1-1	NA	CASTSGGGMNTEAFF	TGTGCCAGCACCTCGGGGGGCGGAATGAACACTGAAGCTTTCTTT
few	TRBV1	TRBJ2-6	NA	CTSSPVDKTGANVLTF	TGCACCAGCAGCCCTGTAGACAAGACTGGGGCCAACGTCCTGACTTTC
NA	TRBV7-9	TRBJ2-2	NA	CASSFGDRANTGELFF	TGTGCCAGCAGCTTCGGGGATCGGGCTAACACCGGGGAGCTGTTTTTT
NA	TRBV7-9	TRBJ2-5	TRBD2	CASSPGRAGGQETQYF	TGTGCCAGCAGCCCCGGGAGAGCGGGGGGTCAAGAGACCCAGTACTTC
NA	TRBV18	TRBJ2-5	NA	CASSPPGLQETQYF	TGTGCCAGCTCACCACCGGGACTTCAAGAGACCCAGTACTTC
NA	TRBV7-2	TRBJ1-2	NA	CASSLDTGSYGYTF	TGTGCCAGCAGCTTAGACACAGGGAGCTATGGCTACACCTTC
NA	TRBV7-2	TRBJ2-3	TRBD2	CASSSSLAGVPGDTQYF	TGTGCCAGCAGCTCTTCACTAGCGGGGGTCCCGGGAGATACGCAGTATTTT
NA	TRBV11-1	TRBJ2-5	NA	CASSLEREETQYF	TGTGCCAGCAGCTTAGAGAGGGAAGAGACCCAGTACTTC
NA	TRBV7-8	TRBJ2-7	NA	CASMRADEQYF	TGTGCCAGCATGCGGGCGGACGAGCAGTACTTC
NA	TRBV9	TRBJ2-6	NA	CASGGEAGANVLTF	TGTGCCAGCGGCGGGGAGGCTGGGGCCAACGTCCTGACTTTC
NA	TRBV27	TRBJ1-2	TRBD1	CASSSPTGGADGYTF	TGTGCCAGCAGTTCCCCGACAGGGGGCGCCGATGGCTACACCTTC
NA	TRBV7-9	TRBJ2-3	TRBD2	CASSFTGTSVDTQYF	TGTGCCAGCAGCTTTACCGGGACTAGCGTAGATACGCAGTATTTT
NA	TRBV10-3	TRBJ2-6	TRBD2	CASGGTGSGANVLTF	TGTGCCTCCGGGGGGACGGGTTCTGGGGCCAACGTCCTGACTTTC
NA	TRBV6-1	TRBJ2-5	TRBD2	CASSEAGGRASGSRQYF	TGTGCCAGCAGTGAAGCGGGGGGCAGGGCTAGCGGGAGTAGGCAGTACTTC
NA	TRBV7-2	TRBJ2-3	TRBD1	CASSPGQGLDTQYF	TGTGCCAGCAGCCCAGGACAGGGTCTGGATACGCAGTATTTT
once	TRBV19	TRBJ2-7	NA	CASSIMEGPYEQYF	TGTGCCAGTAGTATTATGGAGGGGCCCTACGAGCAGTACTTC
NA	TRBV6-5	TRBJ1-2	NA	CASSYSGEGGYTF	TGTGCCAGCAGTTACTCGGGAGAGGGTGGCTACACCTTC
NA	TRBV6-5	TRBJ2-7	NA	CASSYSRASYEQYF	TGTGCCAGCAGTTACAGCAGGGCTTCCTACGAGCAGTACTTC
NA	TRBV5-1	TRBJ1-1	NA	CASSLALFGSGNTEAFF	TGCGCCAGCAGCTTGGCCCTTTTTGGGTCAGGAAACACTGAAGCTTTCTTT
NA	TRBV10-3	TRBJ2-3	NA	CAISGGKGESRDTQYF	TGTGCCATCAGTGGGGGCAAGGGGGAGAGTAGAGATACGCAGTATTTT
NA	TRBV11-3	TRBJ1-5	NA	CASSFAGGQPQHF	TGTGCCAGCAGCTTTGCCGGAGGTCAGCCCCAGCATTTT
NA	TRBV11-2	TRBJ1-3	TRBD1	CASRYDRASGNTIYF	TGTGCCAGCAGATACGACAGGGCTTCTGGAAACACCATATATTTT
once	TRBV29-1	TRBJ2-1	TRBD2	CSVPPTSGRNEQFF	TGCAGCGTTCCTCCGACTAGCGGGAGAAATGAGCAGTTCTTC
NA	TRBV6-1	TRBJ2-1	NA	CASSPGEQFF	TGTGCCAGCAGTCCAGGTGAGCAGTTCTTC
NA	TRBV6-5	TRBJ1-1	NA	CASRRQTNTEAFF	TGTGCCAGCAGACGACAGACAAACACTGAAGCTTTCTTT
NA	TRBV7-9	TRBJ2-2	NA	CASRQRGELFF	TGTGCCAGCCGCCAGCGCGGGGAGCTGTTTTTT
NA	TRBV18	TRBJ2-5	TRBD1	CASSPQADREETQYF	TGTGCCAGCTCACCTCAGGCGGACAGGGAGGAGACCCAGTACTTC
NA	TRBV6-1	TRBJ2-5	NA	CASSEARTGRYGETQYF	TGTGCCAGCAGTGAAGCGAGAACAGGGCGATACGGGGAGACCCAGTACTTC
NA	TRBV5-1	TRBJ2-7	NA	CASSLAGASEQYF	TGCGCCAGCAGCTTGGCTGGAGCGAGCGAGCAGTACTTC
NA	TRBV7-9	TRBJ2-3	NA	CASSNTGPDTQYF	TGTGCCAGCAGCAACACAGGCCCAGATACGCAGTATTTT
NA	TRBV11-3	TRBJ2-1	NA	CASSIQGHEQFF	TGTGCCAGCAGCATACAGGGCCATGAGCAGTTCTTC
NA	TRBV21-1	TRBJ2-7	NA	CASSKPPGPSYEQYF	TGTGCCAGCAGCAAACCCCCAGGCCCATCCTACGAGCAGTACTTC
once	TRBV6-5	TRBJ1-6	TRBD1	CASSYRGLNSPLHF	TGTGCCAGCAGTTACAGGGGGCTTAATTCACCCCTCCACTTT
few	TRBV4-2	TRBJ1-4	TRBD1	CASSQDRGRDNEKLFF	TGTGCCAGCAGCCAAGACAGGGGGCGAGATAATGAAAAACTGTTTTTT
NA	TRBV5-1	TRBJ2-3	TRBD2	CASSLVSAGEDTQYF	TGCGCCAGCAGCTTGGTATCCGCGGGGGAAGATACGCAGTATTTT
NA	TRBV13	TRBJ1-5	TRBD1	CASTRTRGQGGLSNQPQHF	TGTGCCAGCACGAGAACCCGAGGACAGGGTGGCTTAAGCAATCAGCCCCAGCATTTT
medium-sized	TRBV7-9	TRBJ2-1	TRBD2	CASSLVAGDWSEQFF	TGTGCCAGCAGCTTAGTAGCGGGAGATTGGAGTGAGCAGTTCTTC